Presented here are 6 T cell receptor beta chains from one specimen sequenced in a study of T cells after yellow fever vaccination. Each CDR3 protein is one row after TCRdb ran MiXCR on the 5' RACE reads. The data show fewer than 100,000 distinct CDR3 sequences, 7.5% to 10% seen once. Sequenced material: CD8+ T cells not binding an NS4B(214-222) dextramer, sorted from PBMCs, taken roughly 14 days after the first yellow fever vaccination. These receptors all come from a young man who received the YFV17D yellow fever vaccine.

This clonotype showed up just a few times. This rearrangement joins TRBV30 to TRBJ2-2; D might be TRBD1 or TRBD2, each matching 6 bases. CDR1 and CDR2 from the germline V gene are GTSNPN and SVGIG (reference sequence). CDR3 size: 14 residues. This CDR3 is CAWYGGQSTGELFF. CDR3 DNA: TGTGCGTGGTACGGGGGACAAAGCACCGGGGAGCTGTTTTTT.

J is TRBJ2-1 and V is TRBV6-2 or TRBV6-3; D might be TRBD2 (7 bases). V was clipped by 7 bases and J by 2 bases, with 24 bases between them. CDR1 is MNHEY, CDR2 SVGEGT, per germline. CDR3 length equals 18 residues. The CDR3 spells CASTGGGALVKTYNEQFF. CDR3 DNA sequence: TGTGCCAGCACCGGAGGGGGGGCTTTAGTTAAGACCTACAATGAGCAGTTCTTC.

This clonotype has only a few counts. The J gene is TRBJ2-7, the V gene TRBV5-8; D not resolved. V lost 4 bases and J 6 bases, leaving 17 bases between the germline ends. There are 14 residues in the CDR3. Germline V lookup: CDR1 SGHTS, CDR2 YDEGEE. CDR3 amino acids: CASSPSRSAGEQYF. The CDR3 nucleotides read TGTGCCAGCAGCCCCAGCAGAAGCGCAGGCGAGCAGTACTTC.

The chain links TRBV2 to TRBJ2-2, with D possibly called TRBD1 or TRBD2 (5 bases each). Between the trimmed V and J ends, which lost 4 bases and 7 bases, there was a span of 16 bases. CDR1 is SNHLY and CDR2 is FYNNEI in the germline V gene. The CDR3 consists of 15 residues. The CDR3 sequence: CASSVLAGRDGELFF. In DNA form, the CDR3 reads TGTGCCAGCAGTGTTTTGGCAGGGAGAGACGGGGAGCTGTTTTTT.

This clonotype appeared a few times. The CDR3 region has the DNA TGTGCCAGCAGTGAACGGACAGGGAAACGCACAGATACGCAGTATTTT. Its translation is CASSERTGKRTDTQYF. The chain combines TRBV6-1 with TRBJ2-3, with 8 nucleotides matching TRBD1. This CDR3 spans 16 amino acids. J gave up 1 base and V 2 bases, and 5 bases lay outside the gene matches. The germline V gene has CDR1 MNHNS and CDR2 SASEGT.

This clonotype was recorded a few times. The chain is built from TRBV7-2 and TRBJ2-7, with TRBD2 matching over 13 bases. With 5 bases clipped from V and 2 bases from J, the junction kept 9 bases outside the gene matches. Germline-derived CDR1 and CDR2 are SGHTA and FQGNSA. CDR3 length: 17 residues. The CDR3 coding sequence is TGTGCCAGCAGCCGCTCCGGACTAGCGGGGGCCACCTACGAGCAGTACTTC. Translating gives CASSRSGLAGATYEQYF.